This T cell receptor (beta chain) comes out of a study of cytomegalovirus exposure and HLA in healthy donors (dated by TCRdb to 2015 to 2018). Describing the broader study: An earlier analysis of about 530 of the donors reported 276 Gb of sequence data and about 120 million unique TCR beta sequences obtained from 150 million to 200 million T cells. An early release covering roughly 600 HLA-typed donors comprised 250 to 350 gigabases of sequencing data and around 80 million unique TCR sequences. Among the roughly 400 genotyped donors, approximately 76% belonged to the genetic ancestry cluster associated with self-reported Caucasian donors. The aim of the study was to test whether cataloging public T cell receptors could identify signatures of past pathogen exposure. The T cell repertoires of 666 subjects were profiled by immunosequencing and related to cytomegalovirus serostatus. Besides the first cohort of roughly 660 subjects, a separate validation cohort made up of roughly 130 different subjects was used. The study combined high-throughput TCR immunosequencing, statistical association of individual TCRs with disease status, and machine learning to predict cytomegalovirus infection status. To study patterns of TCR occurrence, a later analysis re-analyzed previously published TCR beta repertoires from around 670 donors and added high-resolution HLA genotyping. Rather than drawing on any new phenotypic data, the later analysis identified candidate immune exposures from TCR beta sequences and the way those sequences occurred across donors. In an earlier analysis of 587 of the donors, high-throughput TCR beta sequencing was used to judge whether each TCR beta V gene segment behaved as functional or pseudogenic. Donor age, sex, ethnicity and CMV serostatus were compiled together with the repertoire data. In a later genetic analysis, genome-wide SNP genotypes for about three fifths of the 666 donors were used, and that subset was treated as a discovery cohort. Every discovery cohort repertoire had been produced on one sequencing platform. HLA typing included class I and class II loci at four-digit resolution. Typing coverage varied by locus: roughly 620-640 donors for A, B, C, DRB1 and DQB1; around 560 for DQA1; approximately 610 for DPA1; fewer than 480 for DPB1. Four to six DR-DQ haplotypes were handled as single units for association and clustering because linkage in the cohort was strong. On average, roughly 250,000 unique TCR beta nucleotide sequences were sequenced per donor among some 430 genotyped donors of the cohort, with 15% to 20% of those sequences being non-productive.

Trimming takes 3 bases from V and 1 base from J, and the germline ends sit 7 bases apart. CDR1 and CDR2, per the germline V gene, are KGHSH and LQKENI. From its cysteine to its phenylalanine, the CDR3 spans 14 amino acids. Of all the DNA, just the CDR3 is kept, 42 bases in frame from base 1. The cohort was made up of under 800 healthy bone marrow donors. At the time of sampling, every cohort member was nominally healthy, though immune exposures that went unrecorded were likely present. The donor was CMV seropositive and was included in the group of 300 or so seropositive cohort members. A peripheral blood sample was provided by each donor, and peripheral blood mononuclear cells were used for TCR beta sequencing. The Qiagen DNeasy Blood Extraction Kit was used to extract genomic DNA from the blood cell samples. This clone appeared once. The specificity of this receptor is unknown. Base qualities are not recorded, but no much larger clone differs from it by a single base.

The library was obtained by the immunoSEQ multiplex PCR assay. For the multiplex PCR, a mixture combining 60 forward primers for TCR Vbeta segments and 13 reverse primers for TCR Jbeta segments was used. A multiplex PCR assay on genomic DNA amplified the CDR3 region of rearranged TCR beta genes. The Illumina HiSeq System was used to sequence the amplified TCR beta libraries as 87-base-pair reads. The authors processed their data as follows. In a later analysis, tens of millions of unique TCR beta chains were counted across the roughly 670 repertoires, and around 10 million of these chains were shared by at least two donors. Raw reads were error-corrected and collapsed into unique sequences with a nearest-neighbor algorithm that merged closely related sequences to remove PCR and sequencing errors. V, D and J gene segments were assigned by aligning CDR3 sequences to IMGT reference sequences. Each retained sequence needed at least a six-nucleotide match to both a V gene segment and a J gene segment. A rearrangement was called productive if the CDR3 had no stop codons and remained in frame with V and J, and every other rearrangement was called non-productive. CDR3 was defined according to IMGT convention as the region running from the second conserved V-encoded cysteine to the conserved J-encoded phenylalanine. The earlier analysis of some 540 of the donors excluded any sequence lacking an unambiguous match to a single V gene segment. An earlier analysis of 587 of the donors classified V segments as functional when productive rearrangements were above 56.7% and as segregating when the standard deviation between donors was above 5%. A statistical classification framework was built to diagnose cytomegalovirus status from the catalog of TCR beta chain sequences. In a later analysis, TCR nucleotide sequences were compared against IMGT/GENE-DB human TR gene sequences so that V and J genes could be assigned. Using the TCRdist pipeline, a later analysis assigned CDR3 sequences along with most-parsimonious VDJ recombination scenarios. A later analysis defined each TCR beta chain by its CDR3 amino acid sequence plus V-gene family, and excluded reads lacking a unique V-gene family. In a later analysis, 450 to 600 highly shared, low-generation-probability nucleotide sequences were removed to address suspected cross-contamination and a sequencing artifact. A later analysis calculated a clonal expansion index for each public chain from normalized within-repertoire ranks of inferred template counts. In a later analysis, generation probabilities were computed with a VDJ recombination model fitted to out-of-frame rearrangements, and the resulting probabilities were checked against IGoR. In a later analysis, TCR-TCR, TCR-HLA and TCR-CMV co-occurrence was scored with hypergeometric tests, and a repertoire-size bias correction was applied to TCR pairs. To estimate false discovery rates, a later analysis permuted the HLA or CMV assignments 20 times. A later analysis grouped co-occurring TCRs with DBSCAN, adding TCRdist sequence similarity when clustering within HLA-allele-positive subsets. Co-occurrence clustering excluded repertoires with fewer than 30,000 or more than 120,000 public chains, plus five with anomalous nucleotide sharing. In TCRdb, the immuneACCESS table is reduced to in-frame sequences with V and J assigned. These tables do not hold every clone; where another copy was compared, an unresolved V gene accounts for under half, and the others remain unexplained. V, J and clone size are taken as reported in that table, and D and trimming were inferred from the DNA itself. This sample holds 120,000 or so clones; 65% to 85% were observed only once. The biggest ten clones account for around 4% of the sample.

On the study overall, not on this receptor specifically: An earlier analysis of approximately 500 of the donors showed that most TCR beta V segments appeared in productive rearrangements either about 87% or about 30% of the time, which broadly matched IMGT annotations. When HLA alleles, especially DR and DQ, strongly co-occurred, attributing TCR associations to individual alleles was difficult. The only immune exposure information available for the cohort was CMV serostatus. A total of fewer than 200 TCR beta chains were listed by the study as associated with cytomegalovirus. In a later analysis, most CMV-associated TCR beta chains were found to appear HLA-restricted, with HLA associations seemingly driven largely by CMV exposure. Because HLA typing was unavailable for some donors at each locus, only the typed subset was used in association tests. Presence/absence analyses assumed roughly uniform sequencing depth across donors, an assumption that may not hold. A further reported finding was that TCR beta sequences accurately predicted the HLA-A and HLA-B alleles for most subjects in the first cohort. Linkage disequilibrium might explain the correlated functional status among segregating V segments, but an unknown experimental factor could not be excluded. In a later analysis, the rate of TCR association differed among HLA loci, with DRB1 alleles having the most associated TCRs and HLA-C alleles having the fewest. The classifier was reported to diagnose cytomegalovirus status with high specificity and sensitivity in both the original cohort and the validation cohort. Only TCR beta chains were sequenced in this cohort, and the absence of alpha or paired-chain data limited detectable features. In a later analysis, some 17,000 TCR beta sequences were associated with specific HLA alleles at a false discovery rate of 0.05. In a later analysis, HLA-associated TCR beta chains were found to be more clonally expanded and to have lower generation probabilities than equally common non-associated chains. A group of highly shared sequence variants was considered likely to be a technical artifact of the sequencing pipeline. An association between a missense DCLRE1C variant and V-gene and J-gene trimming of TCR beta chains was found in a later genetic analysis and replicated in an independent cohort. A later analysis reported that several top co-occurrence clusters appeared linked to parvovirus B19, influenza, CMV and Epstein-Barr virus. Most TCR sequences were seen in very few donors, while some public TCRs were found in many individuals. A few of the identified cytomegalovirus-associated TCR beta chains were confirmed in vitro to be specific for cytomegalovirus antigens. It was suggested by the authors that the approach could potentially be generalized to other disease states and immunological phenotypes. The 87-base-pair reads could not distinguish some IMGT-functional V segments, including TRBV6-2 and TRBV6-3, so those segments were excluded. Because counts were too low, about 18 rarely observed V segments, including chromosome 9 orphons, were excluded from the earlier analysis of several hundred of the donors. In a later genetic analysis, fewer N-insertions in productive TCRs were reported among donors in an Asian-associated ancestry cluster than the roughly 670-donor mean.

The sequence derives from a man in his late teens or twenties in good health and CMV-seropositive. The source material was PBMCs. The rearrangement combines TRBV18 with TRBJ1-5, with no confident D gene call. Here the CDR3 is given as CASSPSRSNQPQHF. The DNA reads TGTGCCAGCTCACCGTCGCGAAGCAATCAGCCCCAGCATTTT.